A single sample is the source of the 2 T cell receptor beta chains below, sequenced in a study of radiotherapy plus CTLA-4 blockade in lung cancer. Assay: immunoSEQ multiplex PCR; the TCRdb copy retains only in-frame clones and omits some. Here the sample spans approximately 100,000 clones, 70% to 90% being singletons. The starting material was peripheral blood, obtained from a patient treated with radiotherapy plus ipilimumab. These receptors came from a human donor with non-small cell lung cancer that progressed on radiotherapy plus ipilimumab. Some clones in this sample may be carry-over from other donors' samples.

The chain employs TRBV2 and TRBJ1-3, with D unresolved. The CDR3 is 18 amino acids. With 0 bases removed from V and 0 bases from J, the gap between germline ends came to 15 bases. Germline V CDR1 and CDR2: SNHLY, FYNNEI. CDR3 sequence: CASSEAEGHGYSGNTIYF. The CDR3 DNA is TGTGCCAGCAGTGAAGCGGAAGGCCACGGTTACTCTGGAAACACCATATATTTT.

The chain combines TRBV7-2 with TRBJ2-3; 8 positions match TRBD2. This CDR3 region has 15 residues. V shed 3 bases, J shed 2 bases, and the junction held 4 bases outside the gene matches. Germline V gives CDR1 SGHTA, CDR2 FQGNSA. CDR3: CASSFFGGATDTQYF. The CDR3 region has the DNA TGTGCCAGCAGCTTCTTCGGGGGGGCCACAGATACGCAGTATTTT.